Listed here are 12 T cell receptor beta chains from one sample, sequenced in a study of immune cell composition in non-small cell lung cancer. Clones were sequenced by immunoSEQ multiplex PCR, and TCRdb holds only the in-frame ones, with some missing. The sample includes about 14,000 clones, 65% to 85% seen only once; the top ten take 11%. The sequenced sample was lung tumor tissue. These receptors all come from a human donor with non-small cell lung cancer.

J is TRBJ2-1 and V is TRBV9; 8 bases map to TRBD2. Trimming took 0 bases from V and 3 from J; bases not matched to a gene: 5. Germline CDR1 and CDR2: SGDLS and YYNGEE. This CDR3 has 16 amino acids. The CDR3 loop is CASSVDRTSNYNEQFF. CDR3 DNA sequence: TGTGCCAGCAGCGTAGATAGGACTAGCAACTACAATGAGCAGTTCTTC.

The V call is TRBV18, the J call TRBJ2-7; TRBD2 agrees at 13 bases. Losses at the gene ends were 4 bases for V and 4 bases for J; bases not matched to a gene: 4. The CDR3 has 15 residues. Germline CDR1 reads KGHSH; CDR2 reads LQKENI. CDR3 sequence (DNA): TGTGCCAGCTCACGACTAGCGGGAGGTCCTTACGAGCAGTACTTC. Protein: CASSRLAGGPYEQYF.

CDR3 sequence: CASSLQGTRVEQYF. The CDR3 DNA follows: TGTGCCAGCAGTTTGCAGGGTACAAGGGTCGAGCAGTACTTC. The J gene is TRBJ2-7, the V gene TRBV27; D perhaps matches TRBD1 (5 bases). Germline V gene lookup returns CDR1 MNHEY and CDR2 SMNVEV (reference sequence). This CDR3 contains 14 residues. V shed 3 bases and J shed 6 bases, with 15 bases lying between them.

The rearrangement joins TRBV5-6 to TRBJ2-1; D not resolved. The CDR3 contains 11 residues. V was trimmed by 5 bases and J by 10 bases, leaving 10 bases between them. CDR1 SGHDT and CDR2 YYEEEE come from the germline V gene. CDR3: CASSFSREQFF. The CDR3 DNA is TGTGCCAGCAGTTTTAGCCGGGAGCAGTTCTTC.

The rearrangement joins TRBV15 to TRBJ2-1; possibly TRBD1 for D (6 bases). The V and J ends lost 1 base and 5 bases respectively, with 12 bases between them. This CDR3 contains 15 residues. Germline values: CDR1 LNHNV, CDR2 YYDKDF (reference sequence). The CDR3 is CATSRVGTRNNEQFF. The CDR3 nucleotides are TGTGCCACCAGCAGAGTCGGGACACGAAACAATGAGCAGTTCTTC.

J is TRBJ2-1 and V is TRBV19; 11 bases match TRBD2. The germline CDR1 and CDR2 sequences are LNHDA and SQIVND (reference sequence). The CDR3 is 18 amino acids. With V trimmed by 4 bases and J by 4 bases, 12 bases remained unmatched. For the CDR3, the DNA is TGTGCCAGTAGTACCGTTCAACTAGCGGGAGCTTTTTACAATGAGCAGTTCTTC. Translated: CASSTVQLAGAFYNEQFF.

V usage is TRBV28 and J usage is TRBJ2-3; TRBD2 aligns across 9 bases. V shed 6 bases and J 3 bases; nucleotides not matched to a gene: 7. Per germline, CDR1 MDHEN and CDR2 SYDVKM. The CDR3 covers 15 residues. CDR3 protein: CASRIRAGGTDTQYF. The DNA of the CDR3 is TGTGCCAGCAGGATAAGAGCGGGAGGTACAGATACGCAGTATTTT.

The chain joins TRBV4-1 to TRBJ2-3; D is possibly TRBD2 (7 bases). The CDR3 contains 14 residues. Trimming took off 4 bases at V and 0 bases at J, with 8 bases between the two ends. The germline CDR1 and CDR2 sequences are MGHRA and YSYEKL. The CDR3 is CASSRGGSTDTQYF. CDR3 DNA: TGCGCCAGCAGCCGGGGGGGCAGCACAGATACGCAGTATTTT.

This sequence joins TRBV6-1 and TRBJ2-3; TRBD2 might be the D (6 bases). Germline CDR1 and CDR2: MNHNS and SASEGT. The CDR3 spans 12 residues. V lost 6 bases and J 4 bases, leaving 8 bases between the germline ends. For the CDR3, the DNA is TGTGCCAGCAGGGGAGGCTCAGATACGCAGTATTTT. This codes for CASRGGSDTQYF.

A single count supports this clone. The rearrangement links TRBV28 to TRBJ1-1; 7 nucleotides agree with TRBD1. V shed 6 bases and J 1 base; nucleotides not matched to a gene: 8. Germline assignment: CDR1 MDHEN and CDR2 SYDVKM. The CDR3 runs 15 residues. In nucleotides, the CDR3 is TGTGCCAGCAGCTCAGGGGGGTTTCGGAACACTGAAGCTTTCTTT. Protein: CASSSGGFRNTEAFF.

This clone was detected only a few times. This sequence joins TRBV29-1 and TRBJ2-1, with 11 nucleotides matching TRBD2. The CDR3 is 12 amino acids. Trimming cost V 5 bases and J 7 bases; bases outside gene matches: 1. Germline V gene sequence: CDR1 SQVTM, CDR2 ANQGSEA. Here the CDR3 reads CSVWTSGNEQFF. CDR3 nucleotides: TGCAGCGTTTGGACTAGCGGGAATGAGCAGTTCTTC.

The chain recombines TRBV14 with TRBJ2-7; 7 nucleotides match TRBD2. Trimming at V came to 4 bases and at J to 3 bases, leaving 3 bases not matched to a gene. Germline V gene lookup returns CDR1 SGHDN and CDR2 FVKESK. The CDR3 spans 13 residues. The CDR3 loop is CASSRGGSYEQYF. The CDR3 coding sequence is TGTGCCAGCAGCCGGGGCGGGAGCTACGAGCAGTACTTC.